This T cell receptor (beta chain) is drawn from a study of T-cell reconstitution after alpha-beta-depleted transplantation in children. It was with unique molecular identifiers that the TCRbeta library was prepared. TCRdb re-derived calls from the PCR reads in MiXCR, one entry per CDR3 protein. The table lists about 600,000 distinct CDR3 sequences, roughly a tenth of them singletons. Comments on this clonotype: It may be a read error: a sequence one base away is much more abundant.

Trimming took 6 bases from V and 2 from J; bases not matched to a gene: 7. This CDR3 has 16 amino acids. This receptor was obtained from a human donor who donated a stem cell graft to a child with acute myeloid leukemia. The chain has TRBV12-3 or TRBV12-4 and TRBJ2-2, with 9 bases fitting TRBD1. Sequenced material: PBMCs from the stem cell graft donor, taken from the stem cell graft. The CDR3 loop reads CASSRGTGSNTGELFF. Here the CDR3 DNA reads TGTGCCAGCAGCCGAGGGACAGGGAGTAACACCGGGGAGCTGTTTTTT.